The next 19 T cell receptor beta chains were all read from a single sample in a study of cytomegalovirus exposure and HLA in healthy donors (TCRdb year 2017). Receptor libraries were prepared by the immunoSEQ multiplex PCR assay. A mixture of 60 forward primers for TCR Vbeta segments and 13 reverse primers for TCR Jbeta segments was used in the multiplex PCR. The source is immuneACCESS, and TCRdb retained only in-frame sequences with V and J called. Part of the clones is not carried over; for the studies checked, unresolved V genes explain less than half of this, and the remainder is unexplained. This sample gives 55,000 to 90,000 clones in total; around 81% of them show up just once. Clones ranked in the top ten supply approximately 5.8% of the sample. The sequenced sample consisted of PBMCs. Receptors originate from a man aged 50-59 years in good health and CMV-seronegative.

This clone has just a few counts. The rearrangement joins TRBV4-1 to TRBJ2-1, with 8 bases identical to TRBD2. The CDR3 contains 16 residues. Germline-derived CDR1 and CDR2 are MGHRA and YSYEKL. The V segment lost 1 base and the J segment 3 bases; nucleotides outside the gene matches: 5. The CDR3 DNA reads TGCGCCAGCAGCCAAGGAAGGACTAGCCGCTACAATGAGCAGTTCTTC. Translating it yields CASSQGRTSRYNEQFF.

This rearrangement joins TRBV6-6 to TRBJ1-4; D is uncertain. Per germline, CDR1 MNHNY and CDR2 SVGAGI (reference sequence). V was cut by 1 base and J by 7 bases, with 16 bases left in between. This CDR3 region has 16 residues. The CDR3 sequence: CASSYLFWPSIEKLFF. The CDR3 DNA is TGTGCCAGCAGTTACTTATTTTGGCCTTCCATTGAAAAACTGTTTTTT.

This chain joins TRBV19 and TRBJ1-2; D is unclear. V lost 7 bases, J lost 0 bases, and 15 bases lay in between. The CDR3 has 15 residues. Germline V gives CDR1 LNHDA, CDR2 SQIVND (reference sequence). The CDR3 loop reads CASTPSSNTNYGYTF. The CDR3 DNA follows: TGTGCCAGTACTCCTAGCTCCAATACTAACTATGGCTACACCTTC. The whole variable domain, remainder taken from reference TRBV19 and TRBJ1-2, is DGGITQSPKYLFRKEGQNVTLSCEQNLNHDAMYWYRQDPGQGLRLIYYSQIVNDFQKGDIAEGYSVSREKKESFPLTVTSAQKNPTAFYLCASTPSSNTNYGYTFGSGTRLTVV.

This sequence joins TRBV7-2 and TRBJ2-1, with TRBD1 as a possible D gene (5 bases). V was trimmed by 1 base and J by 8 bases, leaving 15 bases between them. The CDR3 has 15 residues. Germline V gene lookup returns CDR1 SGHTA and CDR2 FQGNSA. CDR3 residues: CASSLEARVRDEQFF. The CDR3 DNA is TGTGCCAGCAGCTTAGAGGCCAGGGTTAGGGATGAGCAGTTCTTC.

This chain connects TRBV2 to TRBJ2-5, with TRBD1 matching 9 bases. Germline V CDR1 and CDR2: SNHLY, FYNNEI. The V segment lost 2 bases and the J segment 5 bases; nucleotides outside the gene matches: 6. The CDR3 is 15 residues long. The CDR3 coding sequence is TGTGCCAGCAGTGAACCTCGCGGGACAGGGGAGACCCAGTACTTC. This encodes CASSEPRGTGETQYF.

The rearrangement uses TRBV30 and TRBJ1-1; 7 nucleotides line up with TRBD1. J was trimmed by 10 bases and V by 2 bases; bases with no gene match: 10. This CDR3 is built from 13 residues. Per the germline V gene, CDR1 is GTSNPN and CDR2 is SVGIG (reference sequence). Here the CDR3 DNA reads TGTGCCTGGAGTCCCAACGTGGGACAGTCAGCTTTCTTT. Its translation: CAWSPNVGQSAFF.

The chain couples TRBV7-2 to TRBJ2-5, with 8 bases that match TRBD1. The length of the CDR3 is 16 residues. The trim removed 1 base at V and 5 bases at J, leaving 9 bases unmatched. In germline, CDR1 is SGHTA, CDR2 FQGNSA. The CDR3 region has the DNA TGTGCCAGCAGCTTAGTGCGGACAGGGTTATCGGAGACCCAGTACTTC. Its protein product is CASSLVRTGLSETQYF.

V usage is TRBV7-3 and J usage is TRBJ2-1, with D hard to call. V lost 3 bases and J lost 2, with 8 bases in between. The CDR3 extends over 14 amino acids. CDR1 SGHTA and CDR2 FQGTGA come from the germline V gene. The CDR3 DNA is TGTGCCAGCAGCTTGACTCCGGCCTACAATGAGCAGTTCTTC. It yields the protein CASSLTPAYNEQFF. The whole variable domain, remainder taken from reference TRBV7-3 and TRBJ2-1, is GAGVSQTPSNKVTEKGKYVELRCDPISGHTALYWYRQSLGQGPEFLIYFQGTGAADDSGLPNDRFFAVRPEGSVSTLKIQRTERGDSAVYLCASSLTPAYNEQFFGPGTRLTVL.

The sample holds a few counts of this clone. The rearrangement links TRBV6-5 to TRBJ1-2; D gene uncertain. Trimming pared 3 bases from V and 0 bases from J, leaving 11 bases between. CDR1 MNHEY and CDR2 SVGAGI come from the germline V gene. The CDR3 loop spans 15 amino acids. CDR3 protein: CASSYSDGANYGYTF. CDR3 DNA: TGTGCCAGCAGTTATTCGGACGGGGCTAACTATGGCTACACCTTC.

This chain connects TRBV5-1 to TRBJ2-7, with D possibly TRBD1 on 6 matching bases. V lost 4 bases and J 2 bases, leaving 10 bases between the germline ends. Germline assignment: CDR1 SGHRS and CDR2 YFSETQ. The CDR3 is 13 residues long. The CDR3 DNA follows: TGCGCCAGCAGCGAAGGACAGACCTACGAGCAGTACTTC. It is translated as CASSEGQTYEQYF.

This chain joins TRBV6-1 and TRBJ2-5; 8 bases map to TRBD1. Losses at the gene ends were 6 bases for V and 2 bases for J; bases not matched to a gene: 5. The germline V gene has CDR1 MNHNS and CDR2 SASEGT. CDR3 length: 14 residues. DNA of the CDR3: TGTGCCAGCAGAGTTACAGGGGGTCAAGAGACCCAGTACTTC. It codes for CASRVTGGQETQYF.

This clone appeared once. This CDR3 reads CAWNGQSPYEQYF. For the CDR3, the DNA is TGTGCCTGGAACGGACAGAGCCCCTACGAGCAGTACTTC. This chain joins TRBV30 and TRBJ2-7, with a possible D match to TRBD1 (6 bases). The germline CDR1 and CDR2 sequences are GTSNPN and SVGIG (reference sequence). Between the trimmed V and J ends, which lost 4 bases and 2 bases, there was a span of 12 bases. The CDR3 covers 13 residues.

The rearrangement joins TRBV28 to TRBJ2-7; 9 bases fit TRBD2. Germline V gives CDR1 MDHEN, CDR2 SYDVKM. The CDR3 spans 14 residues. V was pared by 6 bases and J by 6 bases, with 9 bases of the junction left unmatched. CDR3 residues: CASRRAGGLGEQYF. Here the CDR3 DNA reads TGTGCCAGCAGGAGAGCGGGAGGTCTCGGCGAGCAGTACTTC.

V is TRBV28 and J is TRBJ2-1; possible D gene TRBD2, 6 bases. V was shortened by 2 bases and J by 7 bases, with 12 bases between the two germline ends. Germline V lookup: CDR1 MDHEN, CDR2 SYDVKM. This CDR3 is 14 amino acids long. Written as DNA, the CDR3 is TGTGCCAGCAGTTTAGGGACTTTTAGAAATGAGCAGTTCTTC. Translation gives CASSLGTFRNEQFF.

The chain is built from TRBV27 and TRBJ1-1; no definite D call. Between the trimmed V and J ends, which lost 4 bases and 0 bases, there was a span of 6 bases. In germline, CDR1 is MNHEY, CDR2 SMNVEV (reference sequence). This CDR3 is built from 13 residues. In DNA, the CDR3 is TGTGCCAGCAGTTCTGCGCTGAACACTGAAGCTTTCTTT. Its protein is CASSSALNTEAFF.

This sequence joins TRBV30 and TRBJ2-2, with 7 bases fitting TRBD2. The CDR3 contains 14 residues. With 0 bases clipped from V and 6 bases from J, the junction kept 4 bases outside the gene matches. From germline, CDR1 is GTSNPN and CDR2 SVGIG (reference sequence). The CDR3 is CAWSVRGWSGELFF. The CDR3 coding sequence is TGTGCCTGGAGTGTGCGGGGGTGGTCCGGGGAGCTGTTTTTT.

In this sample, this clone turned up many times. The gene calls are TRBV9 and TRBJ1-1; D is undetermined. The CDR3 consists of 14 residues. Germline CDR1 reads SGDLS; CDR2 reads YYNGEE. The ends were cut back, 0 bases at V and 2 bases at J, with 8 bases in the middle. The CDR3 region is CASSVGALNTEAFF. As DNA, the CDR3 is TGTGCCAGCAGCGTAGGTGCCCTAAACACTGAAGCTTTCTTT.

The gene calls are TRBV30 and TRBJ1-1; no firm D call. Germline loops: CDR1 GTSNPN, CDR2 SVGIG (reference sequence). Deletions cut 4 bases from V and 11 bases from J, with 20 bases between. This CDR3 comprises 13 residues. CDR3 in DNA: TGTGCCTGGAAAGGACTACATCTCGAAAGGGCTTTCTTT. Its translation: CAWKGLHLERAFF.

The CDR3 DNA reads TGTGCCAGCAGTACCGATATATTGACAGGGTACGTGGCCAAAAACATTCAGTACTTC. Amino acid sequence: CASSTDILTGYVAKNIQYF. The gene calls are TRBV2 and TRBJ2-4; 7 bases map to TRBD1. The CDR3 is 19 residues long. V lost 5 bases, J lost 1 base, and 17 bases stayed unmatched. Germline V gives CDR1 SNHLY, CDR2 FYNNEI. The variable domain in full, with the rest retrieved from reference TRBV2 and TRBJ2-4, is EPEVTQTPSHQVTQMGQEVILRCVPISNHLYFYWYRQILGQKVEFLVSFYNNEISEKSEIFDDQFSVERPDGSNFTLKIRSTKLEDSAMYFCASSTDILTGYVAKNIQYFGAGTRLSVL.